These 25 T cell receptor beta chains originate from one sample sequenced in a study of CD4 T cells in relation to SARS-CoV-2 and coronaviruses. Only in-frame clones appear in the TCRdb table, and some are missing; sequencing was by immunoSEQ multiplex PCR. The sample carries under 25,000 clones, approximately 77% recorded once. CD4+ T cells from unexposed donors were obtained before the COVID-19 pandemic (2011-2018). CD4+ T cells were isolated from the cells after 10 days of culture. Their target antigens are unknown. Sequencing used CD4+ T cells from PBMCs, cultured in vitro. These receptors were obtained from a human donor in good health.

The V call is TRBV9, the J call TRBJ2-2; 7 bases fit TRBD2. CDR1 is SGDLS, CDR2 YYNGEE, per germline. V lost 2 bases and J lost 6; bases outside the gene matches: 7. The CDR3 has 15 residues. As DNA, the CDR3 is TGTGCCAGCAGCGTCGGGGGGACCGTGCCCGGGGAGCTGTTTTTT. Protein sequence: CASSVGGTVPGELFF.

V gene TRBV18 combines with J gene TRBJ1-1; tentatively, D is TRBD1 (5 bases). Trimming removed 3 bases from V and 2 bases from J, with 10 bases in between. From germline, CDR1 is KGHSH and CDR2 LQKENI. The CDR3 extends over 14 amino acids. Written as DNA, the CDR3 is TGTGCCAGCTCACCGGGGCAGACAAACACTGAAGCTTTCTTT. As protein: CASSPGQTNTEAFF. The full variable domain, with the rest looked up from reference TRBV18 and TRBJ1-1, is NAGVMQNPRHLVRRRGQEARLRCSPMKGHSHVYWYRQLPEEGLKFMVYLQKENIIDESGMPKERFSAEFPKEGPSILRIQQVVRGDSAAYFCASSPGQTNTEAFFGQGTRLTVV.

This clone appeared a single time. The rearrangement uses TRBV30 and TRBJ1-2; D gene ambiguous. Trimming removed 1 base at V and 4 bases at J, with 7 bases between. CDR3 length: 12 amino acids. From germline, CDR1 is GTSNPN and CDR2 SVGIG (reference sequence). This CDR3 is CAWSGRTYGYTF. DNA for the CDR3: TGTGCCTGGAGTGGTCGGACCTATGGCTACACCTTC.

In this sample, this clone turned up a few times. The DNA for the CDR3 is TGTGCCAGCAGCCAAGGGGACTATGGCTACACCTTC. It codes for CASSQGDYGYTF. The gene calls are TRBV25-1 and TRBJ1-2; maybe TRBD1 (5 bases). The germline V gene encodes CDR1 MGHDK and CDR2 SYGVNS. CDR3 length: 12 amino acids. The V gene lost 6 bases and the J gene lost 3 bases, with 8 bases spanning the gap.

The chain has TRBV19 and TRBJ1-3; D unclear. Trimming took 2 bases from V and 0 from J, leaving 14 bases between them. The CDR3 length is 17 residues. Germline V gene sequence: CDR1 LNHDA, CDR2 SQIVND (reference sequence). The CDR3, as DNA: TGTGCCAGTAGTATATCGGCGGCCAGCCGCTCTGGAAACACCATATATTTT. Amino acid sequence: CASSISAASRSGNTIYF. Using reference TRBV19 and TRBJ1-3 for the parts outside the CDR3, the full variable domain is DGGITQSPKYLFRKEGQNVTLSCEQNLNHDAMYWYRQDPGQGLRLIYYSQIVNDFQKGDIAEGYSVSREKKESFPLTVTSAQKNPTAFYLCASSISAASRSGNTIYFGEGSWLTVV.

The chain's CDR3 is CASSLGRGVAGVVETQYF. CDR3 coding DNA: TGTGCCAGCAGCTTAGGCCGTGGCGTAGCGGGAGTAGTGGAGACCCAGTACTTC. The gene calls are TRBV13 and TRBJ2-5; 9 bases are a match to TRBD2. The CDR3 sequence is 18 residues long. V was pared by 0 bases and J by 5 bases, with 13 bases of the junction left unmatched. Per the germline V gene, CDR1 is PRHDT and CDR2 is FYEKMQ (reference sequence).

This clone occurred once. This chain joins TRBV11-2 and TRBJ1-4; TRBD1 aligns across 11 bases. The V gene end was trimmed by 8 bases and the J gene end by 8 bases; junction bases not matched to a gene: 7. Germline V gene data show CDR1 as SGHAT and CDR2 as FQNNGV. The CDR3 consists of 14 residues. The CDR3 protein is CASGRDRGFEKLFF. The DNA of the CDR3 is TGTGCCAGCGGACGGGACAGGGGGTTCGAAAAACTGTTTTTT.

This sequence joins TRBV5-1 and TRBJ1-1, with D uncertain. Germline CDR1 SGHRS, CDR2 YFSETQ. CDR3 length: 13 amino acids. V was trimmed by 7 bases and J by 5 bases, leaving 15 bases between them. CDR3 DNA sequence: TGCGCCAGCGGGTCGGAGGCTTGGACTGAAGCTTTCTTT. Encoded protein: CASGSEAWTEAFF.

The chain links TRBV20-1 to TRBJ2-7; 13 bases are shared with TRBD2. Germline V gene lookup returns CDR1 DFQATT and CDR2 SNEGSKA (reference sequence). The CDR3 length is 14 residues. J was trimmed by 10 bases and V by 3 bases; bases with no gene match: 9. The CDR3 loop is CSASPRTSGRHQYF. CDR3 bases: TGCAGTGCTAGTCCCCGGACTAGCGGGAGACATCAGTACTTC.

The chain has TRBV6-6 and TRBJ1-6; no clear D. V lost 6 bases to trimming and J lost 9 bases, with 18 bases between them. This CDR3 is 15 amino acids long. Per germline, CDR1 MNHNY and CDR2 SVGAGI (reference sequence). CDR3 sequence reads: CASRNVEGEGSPLHF. CDR3 bases: TGTGCCAGCAGAAACGTTGAGGGTGAAGGTTCACCCCTCCACTTT.

A few counts support this clone. The chain has TRBV7-8 and TRBJ2-7; D is undetermined. The CDR3 loop spans 11 amino acids. Germline V gives CDR1 SGHVS, CDR2 FQNEAQ. V shed 2 bases and J shed 6 bases, with 5 bases lying between them. The CDR3, as DNA: TGTGCCAGCAGCTTAAATAGCGAGCAGTACTTC. As protein: CASSLNSEQYF.

The chain carries TRBV5-1 and TRBJ1-2, with D tentatively TRBD1 (6 bases). CDR1 SGHRS and CDR2 YFSETQ come from the germline V gene. The CDR3 consists of 16 residues. Trimming cost V 4 bases and J 7 bases, with 23 bases left between them. CDR3 coding DNA: TGCGCCAGCAGCCTTAATGGGGGGCCCGGGGTGAGTGGCTACACCTTC. Translation: CASSLNGGPGVSGYTF.

The V gene is TRBV10-3, the J gene TRBJ1-2; 10 bases are shared with TRBD1. CDR1 is ENHRY and CDR2 is SYGVKD in the germline V gene. V was pared by 3 bases and J by 1 base, with 5 bases of the junction left unmatched. CDR3 length equals 16 residues. CDR3 sequence: CAISEMTGGGNYGYTF. CDR3 DNA sequence: TGTGCCATCAGTGAAATGACAGGGGGCGGTAACTATGGCTACACCTTC.

This clone appeared a few times. The V and J genes are TRBV6-6 and TRBJ2-3, with TRBD2 as a possible D gene (5 bases). V was clipped by 0 bases and J by 6 bases, with 10 bases between them. This CDR3 contains 14 residues. The germline CDR1 and CDR2 sequences are MNHNY and SVGAGI (reference sequence). CDR3 loop: CASSYSEGGDTQYF. CDR3 nucleotide sequence: TGTGCCAGCAGTTACTCTGAGGGTGGGGATACGCAGTATTTT.

The V call is TRBV14, the J call TRBJ1-3; D gene unclear. V gave up 4 bases and J gave up 0 bases, with 13 bases separating them. Germline V gene lookup returns CDR1 SGHDN and CDR2 FVKESK. The CDR3 sequence is 16 residues long. DNA of the CDR3: TGTGCCAGCAGCCCACTCGGGCCCTCCTCTGGAAACACCATATATTTT. This encodes CASSPLGPSSGNTIYF.

This clone has more than one count but fewer than ten. The V and J genes are TRBV10-2 and TRBJ2-7; no clear D. Trimming stripped 3 bases from V and 5 bases from J, with 8 bases between. The CDR3 length is 12 residues. Germline-derived CDR1 and CDR2 are WSHSY and SAAADI. This chain's CDR3 is CASSDYRDEQYF. CDR3 DNA: TGCGCCAGCAGTGACTATCGGGACGAGCAGTACTTC.

The chain joins TRBV28 to TRBJ1-5; D remains ambiguous. CDR1 MDHEN and CDR2 SYDVKM come from the germline V gene. Trimming stripped 6 bases from V and 0 bases from J, with 6 bases between. CDR3 length: 13 residues. The CDR3, as DNA: TGTGCCAGCAGCCCTACTAGCAATCAGCCCCAGCATTTT. This codes for CASSPTSNQPQHF. The whole variable domain, filled in from reference TRBV28 and TRBJ1-5, reads DVKVTQSSRYLVKRTGEKVFLECVQDMDHENMFWYRQDPGLGLRLIYFSYDVKMKEKGDIPEGYSVSREKKERFSLILESASTNQTSMYLCASSPTSNQPQHFGDGTRLSIL.

The chain couples TRBV5-4 to TRBJ2-1; D is undetermined. Trimming left V 1 base short and J 4 bases short, with 6 bases between. The CDR3 totals 13 residues. Germline V gene data show CDR1 as SGHNT and CDR2 as YYREEE (reference sequence). CDR3 loop: CASSLRGYNEQFF. The CDR3 nucleotides are TGTGCCAGCAGCTTGAGAGGATACAATGAGCAGTTCTTC.

This clone was seen just once. The genes are TRBV2 and TRBJ2-7; 10 bases match TRBD2. Per the germline V gene, CDR1 is SNHLY and CDR2 is FYNNEI. V lost 9 bases to trimming and J lost 6 bases; unmatched junction nucleotides: 8. This CDR3 has 13 residues. DNA of the CDR3: TGTGCCAGTGGGACTAGCGCCGGGGGCGAGCAGTACTTC. This codes for CASGTSAGGEQYF.

The chain uses TRBV29-1 and TRBJ2-7; D might be TRBD2 (6 bases). Germline V CDR1 and CDR2: SQVTM, ANQGSEA. There are 14 residues in the CDR3. The germline V and J ends were trimmed by 7 bases and 0 bases, with 16 bases remaining between them. CDR3 nucleotides: TGCAGCGCCGTTATCCGGGGGTCCTCCTACGAGCAGTACTTC. Its translation: CSAVIRGSSYEQYF.

The gene calls are TRBV3-1 (or the pseudogene TRBV3-2) and TRBJ1-5; no definite D call. Germline V gene data show CDR1 as LGHDT and CDR2 as YNNKEL (reference sequence). The CDR3 has 14 residues. Between the trimmed V and J ends, which lost 5 bases and 0 bases, there was a span of 8 bases. This CDR3 reads CASSFGNSNQPQHF. In DNA form, the CDR3 reads TGTGCCAGCAGCTTCGGAAATAGCAATCAGCCCCAGCATTTT.

This CDR3 is CASSELAGATDTQYF. The CDR3 region has the DNA TGTGCCAGCAGTGAACTAGCGGGAGCCACAGATACGCAGTATTTT. The V and J genes are TRBV6-1 and TRBJ2-3; TRBD2 aligns across 10 bases. CDR3 size: 15 residues. Germline CDR1 and CDR2: MNHNS and SASEGT. V dropped 2 bases and J dropped 2; count of bases not matched to a gene: 1.

This clone was picked up one time. This chain joins TRBV4-1 and TRBJ2-3; 11 bases are shared with TRBD2. The CDR3 extends over 17 amino acids. J gave up 6 bases and V 1 base, and 9 bases lay outside the gene matches. CDR1 is MGHRA, CDR2 YSYEKL, per germline. The CDR3 DNA follows: TGCGCCAGCAGCCAAGTTGGTCTAGCGGGGGGTTGGGATACGCAGTATTTT. Residues: CASSQVGLAGGWDTQYF.

V and J are TRBV5-1 and TRBJ2-7, with TRBD2 matching over 7 bases. This CDR3 comprises 15 residues. V lost 1 base and J lost 4; bases outside the gene matches: 8. Germline-derived CDR1 and CDR2 are SGHRS and YFSETQ. Written as DNA, the CDR3 is TGCGCCAGCAGCTTGTGGGAGGGGATCGGGTACGAGCAGTACTTC. This encodes CASSLWEGIGYEQYF.

The chain recombines TRBV5-1 with TRBJ2-7; D not resolved. V was trimmed by 2 bases and J by 0 bases, leaving 18 bases between them. CDR1 SGHRS and CDR2 YFSETQ come from the germline V gene. There are 17 residues in the CDR3. CDR3 in amino acids: CASSFLIQSRNSYEQYF. CDR3 sequence (DNA): TGCGCCAGCAGCTTCTTAATTCAGAGTAGGAACTCCTACGAGCAGTACTTC. Based on the CDR3 plus reference TRBV5-1 and TRBJ2-7, the full variable domain is KAGVTQTPRYLIKTRGQQVTLSCSPISGHRSVSWYQQTPGQGLQFLFEYFSETQRNKGNFPGRFSGRQFSNSRSEMNVSTLELGDSALYLCASSFLIQSRNSYEQYFGPGTRLTVT.